This T cell receptor beta chain is drawn from a study of beta chain features in type 1 diabetes. This CDR3 spans 14 amino acids. CDR1 SGHNT and CDR2 YENEEA come from the germline V gene. The ends lost 0 bases at V and 5 bases at J; junction bases unmatched: 4. The study reverse transcribed the entire isolated RNA, so it sequenced expressed TCRB transcripts. Clones were read by immunoSEQ multiplex PCR, and TCRdb kept only the in-frame ones, dropping some. Among about 160,000 clones listed, just over 9% were seen once. This sequence joins TRBV11-3 and TRBJ2-7; 7 nucleotides agree with TRBD2. The material sequenced was central memory CD4+ T cells from blood. This receptor was taken from a woman between 18 and 29 years old in good health. This CDR3 reads CASSLEGGPNEQYF. The CDR3, as DNA: TGTGCCAGCAGCTTAGAGGGAGGGCCTAACGAGCAGTACTTC. Filled out from reference TRBV11-3 and TRBJ2-7, the complete variable domain reads EAGVVQSPRYKIIEKKQPVAFWCNPISGHNTLYWYLQNLGQGPELLIRYENEEAVDDSQLPKDRFSAERLKGVDSTLKIQPAELGDSAVYLCASSLEGGPNEQYFGPGTRLTVT.